Listed below are T cell receptor beta chains from one sample, sequenced in a study of T cells in Graves' hyperthyroidism and ophthalmopathy. MiXCR was run by TCRdb on the multiplex PCR reads, yielding one entry per CDR3 protein. The data contain hundreds of thousands of distinct CDR3 sequences, around 15% of them singletons. Source material: blood. These receptors originate from a woman aged 18-29 years with Graves' hyperthyroidism. The CDR3 runs from the conserved cysteine through the conserved F or W. The D gene is left open where the match is weak. Not all rows give a size; the values are once, few, many and, for expanded clones, a class.

j_gene: TRBJ1-5
d_gene: TRBD1
abundance: many
len: 15
v_gene: TRBV28
CDR3nt: TGTGCCAGCAGTCACGGGGGAGGGGGCGGTCAGCCCCAGCATTTT
CDR3aa: CASSHGGGGGQPQHF

j_gene: TRBJ1-2
d_gene: -
abundance: many
len: 15
v_gene: TRBV6-1
CDR3nt: TGTGCCAGCAGGGATCGATTGACAGCTTGGGAAGGCTACACCTTC
CDR3aa: CASRDRLTAWEGYTF

j_gene: TRBJ2-3
d_gene: TRBD2
abundance: -
len: 17
v_gene: TRBV7-9
CDR3nt: TGTGCCAGCACCTGGACTAGCGGGAGGCTCGGTACAGATACGCAGTATTTT
CDR3aa: CASTWTSGRLGTDTQYF

j_gene: TRBJ2-7
d_gene: TRBD2
abundance: few
len: 15
v_gene: TRBV7-9
CDR3nt: TGTGCCAGCAGCATAGGGACTAGCAGACCCTACGAGCAGTACTTC
CDR3aa: CASSIGTSRPYEQYF

j_gene: TRBJ2-1
d_gene: -
abundance: many
len: 13
v_gene: TRBV7-2
CDR3nt: TGTGCCAGCAGCTTAAGCCCGGGCCTGGGGCAGTTCTTC
CDR3aa: CASSLSPGLGQFF

j_gene: TRBJ2-1
d_gene: -
abundance: -
len: 17
v_gene: TRBV9
CDR3nt: TGTGCCAGCAGCGTAGAAGGCCGACCCCTCTCCTACAATGAGCAGTTCTTC
CDR3aa: CASSVEGRPLSYNEQFF

j_gene: TRBJ2-5
d_gene: TRBD1
abundance: few
len: 16
v_gene: TRBV7-9
CDR3nt: TGTGCCAGCACTCCACCGCCGACAGGGGGCCAAGAGACCCAGTACTTC
CDR3aa: CASTPPPTGGQETQYF

j_gene: TRBJ1-6
d_gene: -
abundance: few
len: 17
v_gene: TRBV7-9
CDR3nt: TGTGCCAGCAGCACCCCCTCAGGAGGCATCAGTAATTCACCCCTCCACTTT
CDR3aa: CASSTPSGGISNSPLHF

j_gene: TRBJ1-5
d_gene: -
abundance: many
len: 13
v_gene: TRBV2
CDR3nt: TGTGCCAGTTCCCAGGCTGCTGCTCAGCCCCAGCATTTT
CDR3aa: CASSQAAAQPQHF

j_gene: TRBJ2-4
d_gene: TRBD2
abundance: many
len: 19
v_gene: TRBV28
CDR3nt: TGTGCCAGCAGTCCCCTGACTAGCGGGAGGGCCAATAAGAGGGACATTCAGTACTTC
CDR3aa: CASSPLTSGRANKRDIQYF

j_gene: TRBJ1-1
d_gene: -
abundance: -
len: 18
v_gene: TRBV6-1
CDR3nt: TGTGCCAGCACCTTATCCCCTCGGGGAGGACATATCGGCACTGAAGCTTTCTTT
CDR3aa: CASTLSPRGGHIGTEAFF

j_gene: TRBJ2-1
d_gene: TRBD2
abundance: few
len: 16
v_gene: TRBV4-2
CDR3nt: TGTGCCAGCAGCCCTCGGCTTGCGGGAGAGGTAGGAGAGCAGTTCTTC
CDR3aa: CASSPRLAGEVGEQFF

j_gene: TRBJ2-7
d_gene: -
abundance: few
len: 14
v_gene: TRBV4-3
CDR3nt: TGCGCCAGCAGCCAACTCACCACCGGAAGCGAGCAGTACTTC
CDR3aa: CASSQLTTGSEQYF

j_gene: TRBJ2-4
d_gene: -
abundance: -
len: 18
v_gene: TRBV15
CDR3nt: TGTGCCACCAGCAGAGCCCCGTCCTCATCCTACATGGCCGACATTCAGTACTTC
CDR3aa: CATSRAPSSSYMADIQYF

j_gene: TRBJ2-1
d_gene: -
abundance: many
len: 12
v_gene: TRBV12-3/TRBV12-4
CDR3nt: TGTGCCAGCAGTCCCCTAGTCCATGAGCAGTTCTTC
CDR3aa: CASSPLVHEQFF

j_gene: TRBJ2-5
d_gene: -
abundance: many
len: 12
v_gene: TRBV2
CDR3nt: TGTGCCAGCAGTGAATATCCAGAGACCCAGTACTTC
CDR3aa: CASSEYPETQYF

j_gene: TRBJ1-1
d_gene: -
abundance: -
len: 16
v_gene: TRBV6-1
CDR3nt: TGTGCCAGCAGTCCACCTTCATTTACGGGACACCTTGAAGCTTTCTTT
CDR3aa: CASSPPSFTGHLEAFF

j_gene: TRBJ2-1
d_gene: TRBD1
abundance: many
len: 16
v_gene: TRBV2
CDR3nt: TGTGCCAGCACTAAAAATGGGGACAGAACCTACAATGAGCAGTTCTTC
CDR3aa: CASTKNGDRTYNEQFF

j_gene: TRBJ1-4
d_gene: -
abundance: -
len: 12
v_gene: TRBV7-2
CDR3nt: TGTGCCAGCAGCTCATTTCAGGAAAAACTGTTTTTT
CDR3aa: CASSSFQEKLFF

j_gene: TRBJ2-1
d_gene: TRBD2
abundance: many
len: 17
v_gene: TRBV6-5
CDR3nt: TGTGCCAGCAGTTACTCCTGGACTAGCGGGCCCCCCAATGAGCAGTTCTTC
CDR3aa: CASSYSWTSGPPNEQFF

j_gene: TRBJ1-1
d_gene: TRBD1
abundance: many
len: 15
v_gene: TRBV12-3/TRBV12-4
CDR3nt: TGTGCCAGCAGTTTCACCGGGACAGAGAACACTGAAGCTTTCTTT
CDR3aa: CASSFTGTENTEAFF

j_gene: TRBJ2-7
d_gene: -
abundance: many
len: 13
v_gene: TRBV5-4
CDR3nt: TGTGCCAGCAGCTTGGACCAGGCAAACGAGCAGTACTTC
CDR3aa: CASSLDQANEQYF

j_gene: TRBJ1-1
d_gene: -
abundance: many
len: 15
v_gene: TRBV7-9
CDR3nt: TGTGCCAGCAGCCCCCAGGGGCAGGGAACCACTGAAGCTTTCTTT
CDR3aa: CASSPQGQGTTEAFF

j_gene: TRBJ1-2
d_gene: -
abundance: many
len: 15
v_gene: TRBV12-3/TRBV12-4
CDR3nt: TGTGCCAGCAGCCCCGCACAGGGAAACAACTATGGCTACACCTTC
CDR3aa: CASSPAQGNNYGYTF

j_gene: TRBJ1-1
d_gene: -
abundance: -
len: 11
v_gene: TRBV6-1
CDR3nt: TGTGCCAGCAGACAGACGATAGAAGCTTTCTTT
CDR3aa: CASRQTIEAFF

j_gene: TRBJ1-2
d_gene: -
abundance: many
len: 14
v_gene: TRBV11-2
CDR3nt: TGTGCCAGCAGCTTATCGGTGGGGGTGTGGGGCTACACCTTC
CDR3aa: CASSLSVGVWGYTF

j_gene: TRBJ2-7
d_gene: TRBD1
abundance: few
len: 13
v_gene: TRBV19
CDR3nt: TGTGCCAGTAGCGACAGGGAAGGATACGAGCAGTACTTC
CDR3aa: CASSDREGYEQYF

j_gene: TRBJ2-5
d_gene: -
abundance: -
len: 15
v_gene: TRBV19
CDR3nt: TGTGCCAGTAGTACAACTTCGAAGGGGAAAGAGACCCAGTACTTC
CDR3aa: CASSTTSKGKETQYF

j_gene: TRBJ2-7
d_gene: TRBD2
abundance: -
len: 16
v_gene: TRBV28
CDR3nt: TGTGCCAGCAGTCTCCGGGGGGCTAGCGGGAAGAATGAGCAGTACTTC
CDR3aa: CASSLRGASGKNEQYF

j_gene: TRBJ2-7
d_gene: TRBD1
abundance: -
len: 16
v_gene: TRBV12-3/TRBV12-4
CDR3nt: TGTGCCAGCAGTCTCGATCTTATCACAGGGGAGTACGAGCAGTACTTC
CDR3aa: CASSLDLITGEYEQYF

j_gene: TRBJ2-2
d_gene: TRBD2
abundance: many
len: 16
v_gene: TRBV6-1
CDR3nt: TGTGCCAGCAGTAAATTGACTAGCGGGAGGTCCGGGGAGCTGTTTTTT
CDR3aa: CASSKLTSGRSGELFF

j_gene: TRBJ2-3
d_gene: TRBD2
abundance: many
len: 17
v_gene: TRBV29-1
CDR3nt: TGCAGCGTTACTCCGGGACTAGCGGGGATAGACACAGATACGCAGTATTTT
CDR3aa: CSVTPGLAGIDTDTQYF

j_gene: TRBJ2-6
d_gene: TRBD2
abundance: many
len: 16
v_gene: TRBV6-1
CDR3nt: TGTGCCAGCAGTGGTAGCGGGATCTCTGGGGCCAACGTCCTGACTTTC
CDR3aa: CASSGSGISGANVLTF